The 28 T cell receptor beta chains below were found in one sample sequenced in a study of T-cell memory formation after mild COVID-19. In TCRdb, the 5' RACE reads were re-called with MiXCR into one record per CDR3 protein. Of under 300,000 distinct CDR3 sequences in the sample, approximately 9% were seen once. The sequenced sample consisted of PBMCs or a T cell subset sorted from them (not recorded which). The origin of the receptors is a man aged 18 to 30 who had mild COVID-19 (a few samples of this study predate the infection). Cell type and time point are not known.

This clonotype has a count of ten or more. The gene calls are TRBV4-3 and TRBJ2-1; 10 bases match TRBD1. V lost 0 bases to trimming and J lost 7 bases; unmatched junction nucleotides: 6. The germline CDR1 and CDR2 sequences are LGHNA and YSLEER. The CDR3 is 16 amino acids. The CDR3 DNA reads TGCGCCAGCAGCCAAGACTCCCGGACAGGGGGAAATGAGCAGTTCTTC. As protein: CASSQDSRTGGNEQFF.

The rearrangement joins TRBV28 to TRBJ1-6; no firm D call. The V gene lost 6 bases and the J gene lost 4 bases, with 1 base spanning the gap. CDR1 is MDHEN, CDR2 SYDVKM, per germline. The CDR3 sequence is 11 residues long. DNA of the CDR3: TGTGCCAGCAGGTATAATTCACCCCTCCACTTT. It specifies CASRYNSPLHF.

This clonotype was observed many times. The genes are TRBV5-1 and TRBJ1-1; no clear D. The CDR3 is made up of 11 amino acids. From germline, CDR1 is SGHRS and CDR2 YFSETQ. The V gene lost 7 bases and the J gene lost 3 bases, with 7 bases spanning the gap. The CDR3 is CASQRDTEAFF. For the CDR3, the DNA is TGCGCCAGCCAACGAGACACTGAAGCTTTCTTT.

The genes are TRBV7-2 and TRBJ1-2; D is uncertain. This CDR3 comprises 16 residues. V dropped 7 bases and J dropped 0 bases, with 18 bases sitting between them. Germline CDR1 reads SGHTA; CDR2 reads FQGNSA. CDR3 coding DNA: TGTGCCAGCAACCCCGACCGGTACCAAGCTAACTATGGCTACACCTTC. It encodes CASNPDRYQANYGYTF. Full variable domain (missing parts from reference TRBV7-2 and TRBJ1-2): GAGVSQSPSNKVTEKGKDVELRCDPISGHTALYWYRQSLGQGLEFLIYFQGNSAPDKSGLPSDRFSAERTGGSVSTLTIQRTQQEDSAVYLCASNPDRYQANYGYTFGSGTRLTVV.

V and J are TRBV10-3 and TRBJ1-5; D remains unclear. The CDR3 has 15 residues. Germline V CDR1 and CDR2: ENHRY, SYGVKD. V was shortened by 3 bases and J by 2 bases, with 11 bases between the two germline ends. CDR3 nucleotides: TGTGCCATCAGTGACACCCTCGGGGGCAATCAGCCCCAGCATTTT. Amino acids: CAISDTLGGNQPQHF.

The chain is built from TRBV12-3 or TRBV12-4 and TRBJ1-1, with D possibly TRBD1 on 5 matching bases. Deletions cut 6 bases from V and 5 bases from J, with 19 bases between. This CDR3 has 15 amino acids. This chain's CDR3 is CASSPGGGAGTEAFF. CDR3 sequence (DNA): TGTGCCAGCAGCCCCGGGGGAGGGGCGGGGACTGAAGCTTTCTTT.

The gene calls are TRBV20-1 and TRBJ1-1; tentative D call: TRBD1 (6 bases). CDR1 is DFQATT and CDR2 is SNEGSKA in the germline V gene (reference sequence). V shed 5 bases and J shed 2 bases, with 9 bases lying between them. The CDR3 totals 12 residues. This CDR3 is CSAGRGNTEAFF. The CDR3 bases are TGCAGTGCTGGCAGGGGAAACACTGAAGCTTTCTTT.

The chain combines TRBV19 with TRBJ2-2; weak D call: TRBD1 (5 bases). Trimming cost V 3 bases and J 4 bases, with 9 bases left between them. This CDR3 spans 14 amino acids. The germline CDR1 and CDR2 sequences are LNHDA and SQIVND (reference sequence). In nucleotides, the CDR3 is TGTGCCAGTAGTATGGGGCTGAGCACCGGGGAGCTGTTTTTT. This sequence encodes CASSMGLSTGELFF.

The chain has TRBV18 and TRBJ1-3; D gene ambiguous. The germline V and J ends were trimmed by 3 bases and 3 bases, with 9 bases remaining between them. Germline V lookup: CDR1 KGHSH, CDR2 LQKENI. The CDR3 loop spans 14 amino acids. The CDR3 loop reads CASSPRENGNTIYF. Written as DNA, the CDR3 is TGTGCCAGCTCACCCCGGGAGAATGGAAACACCATATATTTT.

This chain joins TRBV29-1 and TRBJ2-7; D possibly matches TRBD1 or TRBD2 (5 bases each). Trimming pared 4 bases from V and 5 bases from J, leaving 18 bases between. The CDR3 loop spans 14 amino acids. Germline V lookup: CDR1 SQVTM, CDR2 ANQGSEA. The CDR3 region has the DNA TGCAGCGTTGGAGCCGGGACCTTCGACGACGAGCAGTACTTC. It codes for CSVGAGTFDDEQYF.

This clonotype has more than one count but fewer than ten. This chain links TRBV24-1 with TRBJ1-2, with D possibly being TRBD1 (5 bases). The V and J ends lost 6 bases and 2 bases respectively, with 9 bases between them. The CDR3 spans 13 residues. In germline, CDR1 is KGHDR, CDR2 SFDVKD. CDR3 sequence: CATSPGPNYGYTF. The CDR3 DNA sequence: TGTGCCACCAGTCCGGGACCGAACTATGGCTACACCTTC.

The sample holds a few counts of this clonotype. The chain couples TRBV4-3 to TRBJ2-7, with D perhaps given as TRBD1 or TRBD2 (5 bases each). V was cut by 0 bases and J by 1 base, with 19 bases left in between. The germline gives CDR1 LGHNA, CDR2 YSLEER. This CDR3 is built from 18 residues. CDR3 region: CASSQDLITGTASYEQYF. In DNA, the CDR3 is TGCGCCAGCAGCCAAGATTTAATTACCGGGACGGCTTCCTACGAGCAGTACTTC.

This clonotype has more than one count but fewer than ten. The chain has TRBV6-1 and TRBJ2-3; TRBD2 matches 9 bases. After removal of 6 bases from V and 2 bases from J, the junction contained 6 bases not matched to a gene. The CDR3 extends over 15 amino acids. CDR1 is MNHNS, CDR2 SASEGT, per germline. The CDR3 reads CASSRAGGITDTQYF. The CDR3 bases are TGTGCCAGCAGCCGAGCGGGGGGAATCACAGATACGCAGTATTTT.

The CDR3 sequence is CASSLLTSGDTQYF. Here the CDR3 DNA reads TGTGCCAGCAGCTTACTCACTAGCGGAGATACGCAGTATTTT. The V gene is TRBV7-3, the J gene TRBJ2-3; 8 bases align to TRBD2. CDR1 and CDR2 (germline): SGHTA, FQGTGA. V lost 2 bases to trimming and J lost 5 bases; unmatched junction nucleotides: 3. The CDR3 length is 14 residues.

This rearrangement joins TRBV10-2 to TRBJ1-4; no definite D call. This CDR3 is 12 amino acids long. Germline assignment: CDR1 WSHSY and CDR2 SAAADI. V shed 8 bases and J shed 8 bases, with 12 bases lying between them. The CDR3 protein is CASGGSGEKLFF. The CDR3 DNA sequence: TGCGCCAGCGGTGGTTCGGGCGAAAAACTGTTTTTT.

This clonotype was picked up many times. The V and J genes are TRBV7-2 and TRBJ2-1; D not certain. The CDR3 contains 18 residues. Trimming shortened V by 1 base and J by 5 bases, and 21 bases separated the two germline ends. Germline-derived CDR1 and CDR2 are SGHTA and FQGNSA. Written as DNA, the CDR3 is TGTGCCAGCAGCTTAGAATTGGTTCGAGCCCTTACAGACAATGAGCAGTTCTTC. This sequence encodes CASSLELVRALTDNEQFF. Filled out from reference TRBV7-2 and TRBJ2-1, the complete variable domain reads GAGVSQSPSNKVTEKGKDVELRCDPISGHTALYWYRQSLGQGLEFLIYFQGNSAPDKSGLPSDRFSAERTGGSVSTLTIQRTQQEDSAVYLCASSLELVRALTDNEQFFGPGTRLTVL.

This chain links TRBV2 with TRBJ1-2; D may be TRBD1 (6 bases). The CDR3 runs to 14 residues. In germline, CDR1 is SNHLY, CDR2 FYNNEI. Trimming took 3 bases from V and 6 from J, leaving 14 bases between them. The CDR3 is CASSDRGKYDGYTF. In DNA form, the CDR3 reads TGTGCCAGCAGTGACAGGGGCAAGTACGATGGCTACACCTTC.

The V call is TRBV12-3 or TRBV12-4, the J call TRBJ1-3, with D hard to call. Trimming cost V 5 bases and J 0 bases, with 14 bases left between them. The CDR3 runs to 16 residues. The CDR3 loop is CASSPRWSSSGNTIYF. CDR3 nucleotide sequence: TGTGCCAGCAGTCCGAGGTGGTCTTCCTCTGGAAACACCATATATTTT.

This chain links TRBV20-1 with TRBJ2-3; D gene unclear. The germline gives CDR1 DFQATT, CDR2 SNEGSKA (reference sequence). V was trimmed by 5 bases and J by 2 bases, leaving 14 bases between them. This CDR3 contains 14 residues. This chain's CDR3 is CSAPRGGHTDTQYF. CDR3 bases: TGCAGTGCTCCGAGAGGCGGCCACACAGATACGCAGTATTTT.

A few counts support this clonotype. This CDR3 is CASSSGGGGPTNTGELFF. Written as DNA, the CDR3 is TGTGCCAGCAGCTCCGGGGGCGGGGGGCCCACTAACACCGGGGAGCTGTTTTTT. The gene calls are TRBV5-4 and TRBJ2-2; 8 bases map to TRBD2. CDR3 length equals 18 residues. V gave up 3 bases and J gave up 2 bases; unmatched junction bases: 12. Per the germline V gene, CDR1 is SGHNT and CDR2 is YYREEE (reference sequence).

This clonotype was found a few times. This rearrangement joins TRBV20-1 to TRBJ2-2; weak D call: TRBD1 (5 bases). Germline V gene sequence: CDR1 DFQATT, CDR2 SNEGSKA (reference sequence). The V end was cut by 6 bases, the J end by 4 bases, with 12 bases between. This CDR3 has 13 residues. CDR3 DNA: TGCAGTGCGAGAAAAGGGGCCACCGGGGAGCTGTTTTTT. It translates to CSARKGATGELFF.

This clonotype was recorded at least ten times. The gene calls are TRBV4-2 and TRBJ2-2; no clear D gene. Germline V gene sequence: CDR1 LGHNA, CDR2 YNFKEQ. V lost 1 base and J 6 bases, leaving 6 bases between the germline ends. CDR3 length: 13 amino acids. CDR3 sequence (DNA): TGTGCCAGCAGCCAAGTAGGGTCCGGGGAGCTGTTTTTT. Amino acids: CASSQVGSGELFF.

This clonotype was detected a few times. This chain joins TRBV7-8 and TRBJ1-5, with 10 bases matching TRBD1. V was clipped by 4 bases and J by 4 bases; unmatched bases: 7. Per the germline V gene, CDR1 is SGHVS and CDR2 is FQNEAQ. The CDR3 covers 16 residues. The CDR3 DNA reads TGTGCCAGCAGCTCGAACCGGGACAGGGGAAATCAGCCCCAGCATTTT. It encodes CASSSNRDRGNQPQHF.

The sample holds many counts of this clonotype. The rearrangement joins TRBV5-1 to TRBJ1-6, with D unresolved. Germline V gene sequence: CDR1 SGHRS, CDR2 YFSETQ. V was shortened by 0 bases and J by 4 bases, with 8 bases between the two germline ends. The CDR3 sequence is 15 residues long. The CDR3 nucleotides read TGCGCCAGCAGCTTGGCTGCGGATTATAATTCACCCCTCCACTTT. Its protein product is CASSLAADYNSPLHF.

The rearrangement uses TRBV12-3 or TRBV12-4 and TRBJ2-7, with 10 bases aligning to TRBD1. The CDR3 loop spans 15 amino acids. The ends lost 4 bases at V and 0 bases at J; junction bases unmatched: 3. CDR3 DNA: TGTGCCAGCAGTTACCGGACAGGGGGCTCCTACGAGCAGTACTTC. This translates into CASSYRTGGSYEQYF.

The gene calls are TRBV12-3 or TRBV12-4 and TRBJ2-3; TRBD2 aligns across 7 bases. After removal of 2 bases from V and 4 bases from J, the junction contained 6 bases not matched to a gene. The CDR3 length is 15 residues. DNA of the CDR3: TGTGCCAGCAGTTTACAGCGGGGAAACCCAGATACGCAGTATTTT. Translation gives CASSLQRGNPDTQYF.

The chain couples TRBV7-2 to TRBJ2-1; 7 bases agree with TRBD2. This CDR3 is built from 14 residues. The trim removed 6 bases at V and 6 bases at J, leaving 8 bases unmatched. Germline CDR1 and CDR2: SGHTA and FQGNSA. The CDR3 DNA reads TGTGCCAGCAGTTCCGGGACTATACTCAATGAGCAGTTCTTC. Protein: CASSSGTILNEQFF.

This clonotype occurred a few times. The J gene is TRBJ2-2, the V gene TRBV4-1; D uncertain. V shed 1 base and J shed 10 bases, with 4 bases lying between them. Germline loops: CDR1 MGHRA, CDR2 YSYEKL. CDR3 size: 11 residues. The CDR3: CASSQGEELFF. CDR3 coding DNA: TGCGCCAGCAGCCAAGGGGAGGAGCTGTTTTTT.